The 26 T cell receptor beta chains listed next were all sequenced from one sample in a study of cytomegalovirus exposure and HLA in healthy donors. PCR was performed using 60 Vbeta and 13 Jbeta primers. Sequencing used immunoSEQ multiplex PCR; TCRdb keeps in-frame clones, though not all of them. The sample includes about 76,000 clones, about 75% of them seen just once. The sample consisted of PBMCs. These receptors originate from a man aged 60-69 years in good health and CMV-seropositive.

For the CDR3, the DNA is TGTGCCAGCACCGCAAAGGGACTCCTAACGTGGGGCTACACCTTC. Translation gives CASTAKGLLTWGYTF. V gene TRBV6-6 combines with J gene TRBJ1-2; D might be TRBD1 (5 bases). Germline-derived CDR1 and CDR2 are MNHNY and SVGAGI (reference sequence). V lost 7 bases and J 8 bases, leaving 23 bases between the germline ends. This CDR3 spans 15 amino acids.

This chain joins TRBV18 and TRBJ2-1; D perhaps matches TRBD2 (5 bases). The CDR3 is 15 residues long. Germline CDR1 is KGHSH and CDR2 is LQKENI. Trimming removed 6 bases from V and 2 bases from J, with 14 bases in between. The CDR3 DNA reads TGTGCCAGCTCGCTTCGGGAAGGAACCTACAATGAGCAGTTCTTC. Protein: CASSLREGTYNEQFF.

V is TRBV6-6 and J is TRBJ1-5; TRBD1 matches 7 bases. The CDR3 totals 14 residues. Trimming cost V 6 bases and J 2 bases; bases outside gene matches: 4. CDR1 is MNHNY and CDR2 is SVGAGI in the germline V gene (reference sequence). CDR3 region: CASSRQGGNQPQHF. In DNA, the CDR3 is TGTGCCAGCAGCCGACAGGGCGGCAATCAGCCCCAGCATTTT.

A remark on this clone: The junction differs from germline at one of its ends, possibly a read error. The J gene is TRBJ1-2, the V gene TRBV6-1; TRBD1 aligns across 9 bases. The germline gives CDR1 MNHNS, CDR2 SASEGT. This CDR3 has 17 amino acids. CDR3 sequence (DNA): TGTGCCAGCAGTGGGGCCCCTGGGACAGGGTTCAACTATGGCTACGCCTTC. This translates into CASSGAPGTGFNYGYAF.

This chain uses TRBV6-1 with TRBJ2-7; the match to TRBD2 covers 7 bases. This CDR3 is built from 14 residues. The ends lost 6 bases at V and 0 bases at J; junction bases unmatched: 5. Germline values: CDR1 MNHNS, CDR2 SASEGT. The chain's CDR3 is CASSAGVPSYEQYF. Here the CDR3 DNA reads TGTGCCAGCAGCGCGGGGGTACCCTCCTACGAGCAGTACTTC.

This clone was seen more than once but under ten times. This rearrangement joins TRBV5-1 to TRBJ2-5; 7 nucleotides match TRBD2. The J segment lost 2 bases and the V segment lost 2 bases, leaving 6 bases of the junction unmatched. This CDR3 region has 15 residues. CDR1 SGHRS and CDR2 YFSETQ come from the germline V gene. The CDR3: CASSFGLAVQETQYF. Written as DNA, the CDR3 is TGCGCCAGCAGCTTTGGGCTAGCGGTACAAGAGACCCAGTACTTC.

The chain recombines TRBV6-5 with TRBJ2-7; D is unresolved. Looked up from germline, CDR1 is MNHEY and CDR2 is SVGAGI. This CDR3 has 14 residues. Trimming took 5 bases from V and 2 from J, leaving 13 bases between them. The CDR3 protein is CASSGPVNPYEQYF. The CDR3 DNA sequence: TGTGCCAGCAGTGGGCCAGTAAACCCCTACGAGCAGTACTTC.

V gene TRBV10-3 combines with J gene TRBJ2-1, with 9 bases that match TRBD1. This CDR3 is built from 13 residues. The junction had 4 bases not matched to a gene; V was cut back by 6 bases and J by 7 bases. Per the germline V gene, CDR1 is ENHRY and CDR2 is SYGVKD. The CDR3 nucleotides read TGTGCCATCAGCGGGGGGACAGGGAATGAGCAGTTCTTC. Encoded protein: CAISGGTGNEQFF.

The table lists this clone with a count of one. The chain carries TRBV4-1 and TRBJ1-2; D gene uncertain. From germline, CDR1 is MGHRA and CDR2 YSYEKL. This CDR3 contains 14 residues. V was trimmed by 0 bases and J by 2 bases, leaving 7 bases between them. DNA for the CDR3: TGCGCCAGCAGCCAAGATCCGGGGAACTATGGCTACACCTTC. This codes for CASSQDPGNYGYTF.

The gene calls are TRBV5-4 and TRBJ2-7, with TRBD1 identical over 8 bases. CDR1 SGHNT and CDR2 YYREEE come from the germline V gene (reference sequence). The CDR3 has 15 residues. Unmatched junction bases numbered 10, after V lost 6 bases and J lost 2 bases. The CDR3: CASMEGQGAAYEQYF. The CDR3 DNA follows: TGTGCCAGCATGGAGGGTCAGGGGGCGGCCTACGAGCAGTACTTC.

This clone has just a few counts. The gene calls are TRBV19 and TRBJ2-7, with D perhaps TRBD1 (6 bases). Per the germline V gene, CDR1 is LNHDA and CDR2 is SQIVND (reference sequence). V was pared by 6 bases and J by 7 bases, with 16 bases between. CDR3 length: 13 amino acids. The CDR3 here is CASSPEGRGEQYF. DNA of the CDR3: TGTGCCAGTAGCCCCGAGGGAAGGGGGGAGCAGTACTTC.

The V gene is TRBV28, the J gene TRBJ1-5; tentatively, D is TRBD1 (6 bases). The V end lost 6 bases, the J end lost 0 bases, and 18 bases lay between the germline ends. Germline V gene lookup returns CDR1 MDHEN and CDR2 SYDVKM. The CDR3 has 17 residues. For the CDR3, the DNA is TGTGCCAGCAGGCTTACGTCGGGACAAAATAGCAATCAGCCCCAGCATTTT. It encodes CASRLTSGQNSNQPQHF.

A single count supports this clone. The CDR3 DNA sequence: TGTGCCAGCTCACCCGCTAGCGGGGGGGAAGAGACCCAGTACTTC. Protein sequence: CASSPASGGEETQYF. V is TRBV18 and J is TRBJ2-5, with TRBD2 identical over 12 bases. The CDR3 covers 15 residues. Trimming took 3 bases from V and 3 from J; bases not matched to a gene: 2. Per the germline V gene, CDR1 is KGHSH and CDR2 is LQKENI.

The chain has TRBV28 and TRBJ1-5; tentatively, D is TRBD1 (5 bases). V was cut by 7 bases and J by 4 bases, with 8 bases left in between. The CDR3 extends over 12 amino acids. The germline V gene has CDR1 MDHEN and CDR2 SYDVKM. CDR3 DNA: TGTGCCAGCATCGGGGGGAATCAGCCCCAGCATTTT. This translates into CASIGGNQPQHF.

The chain combines TRBV28 with TRBJ2-5; D ambiguous. Germline V CDR1 and CDR2: MDHEN, SYDVKM. The CDR3 has 13 amino acids. The ends were cut back, 2 bases at V and 2 bases at J, with 6 bases in the middle. CDR3 amino acids: CASSLPVQETQYF. The CDR3 nucleotides read TGTGCCAGCAGTTTACCGGTACAAGAGACCCAGTACTTC.

The gene calls are TRBV30 and TRBJ2-7, with 11 nucleotides matching TRBD2. V dropped 4 bases and J dropped 4; count of bases not matched to a gene: 15. Germline-derived CDR1 and CDR2 are GTSNPN and SVGIG (reference sequence). The length of the CDR3 is 17 residues. CDR3 amino acids: CAWNPSFLAGGEYEQYF. Written as DNA, the CDR3 is TGTGCCTGGAACCCTTCGTTTCTAGCGGGAGGCGAGTACGAGCAGTACTTC.

V gene TRBV2 combines with J gene TRBJ2-5; D call uncertain. CDR1 SNHLY and CDR2 FYNNEI come from the germline V gene. Deletions cut 4 bases from V and 11 bases from J, with 11 bases between. This CDR3 is 11 amino acids long. CDR3 in amino acids: CASSAQLEQYF. CDR3 nucleotide sequence: TGTGCCAGCAGTGCCCAGTTGGAGCAGTACTTC.

The gene calls are TRBV7-2 and TRBJ2-2; a weak D match, TRBD2 (6 bases). V shed 0 bases and J shed 7 bases, with 6 bases lying between them. Per germline, CDR1 SGHTA and CDR2 FQGNSA. The CDR3 length is 13 residues. CDR3 residues: CASSLARGGELFF. CDR3 in DNA: TGTGCCAGCAGCTTAGCGCGGGGCGGGGAGCTGTTTTTT. Looking up the rest from reference TRBV7-2 and TRBJ2-2 gives the full variable domain: GAGVSQSPSNKVTEKGKDVELRCDPISGHTALYWYRQSLGQGLEFLIYFQGNSAPDKSGLPSDRFSAERTGGSVSTLTIQRTQQEDSAVYLCASSLARGGELFFGEGSRLTVL.

The chain couples TRBV9 to TRBJ1-5; weak D call: TRBD1 (6 bases). Deletions cut 4 bases from V and 11 bases from J, with 19 bases between. Germline CDR1 is SGDLS and CDR2 is YYNGEE. The CDR3 has 14 amino acids. This CDR3 is CASSPRGGQSAQHF. In nucleotides, the CDR3 is TGTGCCAGCAGCCCCCGAGGAGGACAGTCAGCCCAGCATTTT.

The V gene is TRBV7-6, the J gene TRBJ1-4; no clear D gene. The CDR3 contains 14 residues. The V end was cut by 2 bases, the J end by 7 bases, with 11 bases between. Germline values: CDR1 SGHVS, CDR2 FNYEAQ. CDR3 nucleotide sequence: TGTGCCAGCAGCTTAAACAGAAGGTCTGAAAAACTGTTTTTT. Its protein is CASSLNRRSEKLFF.

The chain combines TRBV6-1 with TRBJ2-3; 14 bases fit TRBD2. Germline assignment: CDR1 MNHNS and CDR2 SASEGT. J gave up 7 bases and V 0 bases, and 12 bases lay outside the gene matches. The CDR3 has 19 amino acids. The CDR3 reads CASSEARGTSGGRGYTQYF. The CDR3 DNA reads TGTGCCAGCAGTGAAGCGCGGGGGACTAGCGGGGGCCGGGGGTATACGCAGTATTTT.

The table lists this clone with a count of one. The rearrangement joins TRBV11-2 to TRBJ2-1; 8 positions agree with TRBD2. The V gene's germline CDR1 is SGHAT and CDR2 FQNNGV. The CDR3 is made up of 17 amino acids. V was pared by 5 bases and J by 0 bases, with 9 bases of the junction left unmatched. In DNA, the CDR3 is TGTGCCAGCAGCCCAAGACGGGAGGGCCGCTCCTACAATGAGCAGTTCTTC. It specifies CASSPRREGRSYNEQFF.

This chain uses TRBV6-1 with TRBJ1-3, with D perhaps matching TRBD1 (5 bases). Germline V lookup: CDR1 MNHNS, CDR2 SASEGT. V shed 5 bases and J shed 0 bases, with 8 bases lying between them. This CDR3 comprises 14 residues. DNA for the CDR3: TGTGCCAGCAGTCTCGACAGCTCTGGAAACACCATATATTTT. Protein: CASSLDSSGNTIYF.

The chain carries TRBV19 and TRBJ1-4, with 7 bases aligning to TRBD1. In germline, CDR1 is LNHDA, CDR2 SQIVND (reference sequence). This CDR3 is built from 14 residues. V lost 4 bases and J lost 5; bases outside the gene matches: 4. CDR3 protein: CASSTTGTNEKLFF. The DNA of the CDR3 is TGTGCCAGTAGTACGACAGGGACAAATGAAAAACTGTTTTTT.

The J gene is TRBJ2-1, the V gene TRBV27; 10 bases match TRBD2. The CDR3 extends over 14 amino acids. With V trimmed by 0 bases and J by 13 bases, 6 bases remained unmatched. CDR1 and CDR2 from the germline V gene are MNHEY and SMNVEV (reference sequence). The CDR3 sequence: CASSLSSLAGEQFF. CDR3 DNA: TGTGCCAGCAGTTTATCGAGCCTAGCGGGAGAACAGTTCTTC.

This clone was detected only a few times. The J gene is TRBJ1-2, the V gene TRBV30; 8 bases agree with TRBD1. CDR1 is GTSNPN, CDR2 SVGIG, per germline (reference sequence). The CDR3 spans 14 residues. The ends lost 5 bases at V and 4 bases at J; junction bases unmatched: 9. CDR3 DNA: TGTGCCTGGGGGGGAGCGCAGGGGGCCTATGGCTACACCTTC. It yields the protein CAWGGAQGAYGYTF.